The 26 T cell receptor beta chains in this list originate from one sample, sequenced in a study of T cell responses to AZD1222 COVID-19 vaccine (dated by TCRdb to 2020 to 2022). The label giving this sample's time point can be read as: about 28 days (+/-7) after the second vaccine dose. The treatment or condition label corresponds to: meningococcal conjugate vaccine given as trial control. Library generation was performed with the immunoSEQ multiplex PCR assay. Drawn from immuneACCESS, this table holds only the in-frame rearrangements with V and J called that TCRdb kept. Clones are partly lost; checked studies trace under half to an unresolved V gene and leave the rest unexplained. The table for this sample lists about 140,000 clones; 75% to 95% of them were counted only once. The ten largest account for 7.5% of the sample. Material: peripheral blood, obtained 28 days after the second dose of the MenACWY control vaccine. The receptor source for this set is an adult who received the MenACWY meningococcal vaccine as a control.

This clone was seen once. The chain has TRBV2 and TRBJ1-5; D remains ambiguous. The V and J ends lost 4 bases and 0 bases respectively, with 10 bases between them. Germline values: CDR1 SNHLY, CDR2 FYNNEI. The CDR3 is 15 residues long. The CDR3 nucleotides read TGTGCCAGCAGTGCGGCGGACTATAGCAATCAGCCCCAGCATTTT. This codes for CASSAADYSNQPQHF. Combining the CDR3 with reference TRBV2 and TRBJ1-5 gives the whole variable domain EPEVTQTPSHQVTQMGQEVILRCVPISNHLYFYWYRQILGQKVEFLVSFYNNEISEKSEIFDDQFSVERPDGSNFTLKIRSTKLEDSAMYFCASSAADYSNQPQHFGDGTRLSIL.

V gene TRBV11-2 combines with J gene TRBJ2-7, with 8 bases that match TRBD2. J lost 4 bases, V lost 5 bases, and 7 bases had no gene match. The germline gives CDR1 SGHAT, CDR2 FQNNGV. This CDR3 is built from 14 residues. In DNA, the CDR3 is TGTGCCAGCAGCCCCAATAGCGGGACGTACGAGCAGTACTTC. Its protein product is CASSPNSGTYEQYF. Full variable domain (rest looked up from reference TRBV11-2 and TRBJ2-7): EAGVAQSPRYKIIEKRQSVAFWCNPISGHATLYWYQQILGQGPKLLIQFQNNGVVDDSQLPKDRFSAERLKGVDSTLKIQPAKLEDSAVYLCASSPNSGTYEQYFGPGTRLTVT.

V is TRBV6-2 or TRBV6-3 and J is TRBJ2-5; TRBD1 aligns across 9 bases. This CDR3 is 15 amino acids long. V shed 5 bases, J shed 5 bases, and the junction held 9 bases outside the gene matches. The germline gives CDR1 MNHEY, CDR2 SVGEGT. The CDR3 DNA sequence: TGTGCCAGCAGTCGACTACAGGGGGCTGTGGAGACCCAGTACTTC. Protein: CASSRLQGAVETQYF.

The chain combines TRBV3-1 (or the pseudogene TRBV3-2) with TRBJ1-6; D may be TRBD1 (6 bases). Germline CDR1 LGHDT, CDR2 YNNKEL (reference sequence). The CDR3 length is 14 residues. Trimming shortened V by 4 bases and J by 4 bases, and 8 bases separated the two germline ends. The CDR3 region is CASSPDSYNSPLHF. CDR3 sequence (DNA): TGTGCCAGCAGCCCGGACAGTTATAATTCACCCCTCCACTTT.

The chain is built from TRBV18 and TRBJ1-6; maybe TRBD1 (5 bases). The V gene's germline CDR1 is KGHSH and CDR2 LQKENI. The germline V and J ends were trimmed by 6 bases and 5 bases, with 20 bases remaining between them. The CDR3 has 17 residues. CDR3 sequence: CASSPLARQGDNSPLHF. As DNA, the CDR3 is TGTGCCAGCTCCCCCTTAGCGCGTCAGGGTGATAATTCACCCCTCCACTTT.

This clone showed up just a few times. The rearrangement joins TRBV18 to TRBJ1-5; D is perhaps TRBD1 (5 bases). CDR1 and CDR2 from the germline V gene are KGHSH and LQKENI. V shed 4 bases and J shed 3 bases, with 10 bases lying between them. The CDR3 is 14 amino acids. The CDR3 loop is CASSRGGDNQPQHF. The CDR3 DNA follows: TGTGCCAGCTCACGGGGCGGAGACAATCAGCCCCAGCATTTT.

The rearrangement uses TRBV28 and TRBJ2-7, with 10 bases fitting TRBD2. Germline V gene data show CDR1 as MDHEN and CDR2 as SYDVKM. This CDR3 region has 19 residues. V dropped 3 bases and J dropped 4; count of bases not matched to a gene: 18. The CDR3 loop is CASSFFPSGPGLARYEQYF. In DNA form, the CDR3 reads TGTGCCAGCAGTTTTTTCCCATCTGGTCCGGGACTAGCGAGATACGAGCAGTACTTC.

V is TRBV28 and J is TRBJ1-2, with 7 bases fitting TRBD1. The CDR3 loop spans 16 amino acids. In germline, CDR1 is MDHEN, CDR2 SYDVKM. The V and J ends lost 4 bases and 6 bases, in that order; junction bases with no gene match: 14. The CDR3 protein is CASSSRLNRGHHGYTF. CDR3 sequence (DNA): TGTGCCAGCAGTTCCCGACTAAACAGGGGCCACCATGGCTACACCTTC.

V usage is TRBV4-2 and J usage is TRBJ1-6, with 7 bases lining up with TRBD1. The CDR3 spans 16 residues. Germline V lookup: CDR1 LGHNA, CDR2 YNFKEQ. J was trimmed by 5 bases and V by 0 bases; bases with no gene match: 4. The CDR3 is CASSQDVGTDNSPLHF. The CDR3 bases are TGTGCCAGCAGCCAAGATGTGGGGACAGATAATTCACCCCTCCACTTT.

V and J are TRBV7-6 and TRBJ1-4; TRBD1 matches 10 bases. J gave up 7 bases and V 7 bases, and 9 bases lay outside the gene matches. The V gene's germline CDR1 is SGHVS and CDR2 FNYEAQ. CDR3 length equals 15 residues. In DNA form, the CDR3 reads TGTGCCAGCAACCCCGGCCGGGACAGGGGTGAAAAACTGTTTTTT. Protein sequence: CASNPGRDRGEKLFF.

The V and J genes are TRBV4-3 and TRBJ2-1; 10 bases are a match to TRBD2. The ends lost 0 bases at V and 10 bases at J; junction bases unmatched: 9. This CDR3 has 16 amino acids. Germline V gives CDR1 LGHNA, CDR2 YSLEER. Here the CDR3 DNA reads TGCGCCAGCAGCCAAGATGCGAGCGGGAGGGCCGAGGAGCAGTTCTTC. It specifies CASSQDASGRAEEQFF.

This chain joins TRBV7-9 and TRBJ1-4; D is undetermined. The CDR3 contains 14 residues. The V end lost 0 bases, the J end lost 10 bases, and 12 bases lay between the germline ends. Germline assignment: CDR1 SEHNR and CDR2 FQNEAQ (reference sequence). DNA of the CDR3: TGTGCCAGCAGCTTAGCCCTGGGAGAGGCAAAACTGTTTTTT. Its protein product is CASSLALGEAKLFF.

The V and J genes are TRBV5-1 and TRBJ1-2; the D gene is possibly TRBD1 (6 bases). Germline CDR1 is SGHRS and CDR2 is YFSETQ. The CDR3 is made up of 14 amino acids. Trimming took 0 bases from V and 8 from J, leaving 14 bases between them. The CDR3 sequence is CASSLGSGARGYTF. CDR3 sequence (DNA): TGCGCCAGCAGCTTGGGCTCAGGGGCCCGCGGCTACACCTTC.

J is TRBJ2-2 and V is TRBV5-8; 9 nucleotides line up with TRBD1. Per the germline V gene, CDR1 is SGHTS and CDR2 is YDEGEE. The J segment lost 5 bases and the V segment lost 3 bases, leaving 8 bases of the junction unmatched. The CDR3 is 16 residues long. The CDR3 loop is CASSSIGQGSTGELFF. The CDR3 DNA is TGTGCCAGCAGCTCTATAGGACAGGGGAGTACCGGGGAGCTGTTTTTT.

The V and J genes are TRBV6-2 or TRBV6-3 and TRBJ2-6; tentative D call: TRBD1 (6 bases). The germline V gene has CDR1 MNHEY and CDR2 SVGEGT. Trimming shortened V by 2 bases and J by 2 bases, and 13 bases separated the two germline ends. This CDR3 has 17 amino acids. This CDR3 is CASSYPTGFPGANVLTF. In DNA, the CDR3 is TGTGCCAGCAGTTACCCAACAGGGTTTCCTGGGGCCAACGTCCTGACTTTC.

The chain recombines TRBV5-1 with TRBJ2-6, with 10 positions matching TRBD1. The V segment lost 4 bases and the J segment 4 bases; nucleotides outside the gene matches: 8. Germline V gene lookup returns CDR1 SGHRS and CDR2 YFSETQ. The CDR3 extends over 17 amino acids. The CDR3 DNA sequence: TGCGCCAGCAGCCCGCGGGACAGGGGATCCGGGGCCAACGTCCTGACTTTC. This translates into CASSPRDRGSGANVLTF.

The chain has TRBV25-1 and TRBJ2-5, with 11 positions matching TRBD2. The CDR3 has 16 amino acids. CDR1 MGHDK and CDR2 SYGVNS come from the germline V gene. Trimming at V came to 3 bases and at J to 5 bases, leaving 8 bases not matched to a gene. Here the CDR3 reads CASSELAGGPQETQYF. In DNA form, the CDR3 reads TGTGCCAGCAGTGAGTTAGCGGGGGGGCCACAGGAGACCCAGTACTTC.

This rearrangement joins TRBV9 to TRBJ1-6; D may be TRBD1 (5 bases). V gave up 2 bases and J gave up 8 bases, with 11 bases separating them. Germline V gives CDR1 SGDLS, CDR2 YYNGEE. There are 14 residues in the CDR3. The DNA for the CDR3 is TGTGCCAGCAGCGTGTCAGGGAAGGATTCACCCCTCCACTTT. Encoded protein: CASSVSGKDSPLHF.

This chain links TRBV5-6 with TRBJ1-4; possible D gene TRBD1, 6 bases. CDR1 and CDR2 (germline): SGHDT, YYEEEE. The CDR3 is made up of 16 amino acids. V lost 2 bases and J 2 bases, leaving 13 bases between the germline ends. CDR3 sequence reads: CASSLLTGSTNEKLFF. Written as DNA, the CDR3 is TGTGCCAGCAGCTTACTAACAGGGTCCACTAATGAAAAACTGTTTTTT.

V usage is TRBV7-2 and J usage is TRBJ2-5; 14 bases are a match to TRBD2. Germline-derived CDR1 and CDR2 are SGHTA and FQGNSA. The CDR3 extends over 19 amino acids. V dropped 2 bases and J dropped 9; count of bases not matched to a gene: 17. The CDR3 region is CASSLRPGLAGDPSGPQYF. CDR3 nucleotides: TGTGCCAGCAGCTTACGTCCGGGACTAGCGGGGGATCCAAGCGGGCCCCAGTACTTC.

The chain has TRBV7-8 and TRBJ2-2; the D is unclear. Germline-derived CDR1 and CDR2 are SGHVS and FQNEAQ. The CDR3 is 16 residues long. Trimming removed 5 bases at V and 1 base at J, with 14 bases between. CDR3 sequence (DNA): TGTGCCAGCAGCCCCCCTAGGAGAATGAACACCGGGGAGCTGTTTTTT. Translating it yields CASSPPRRMNTGELFF.

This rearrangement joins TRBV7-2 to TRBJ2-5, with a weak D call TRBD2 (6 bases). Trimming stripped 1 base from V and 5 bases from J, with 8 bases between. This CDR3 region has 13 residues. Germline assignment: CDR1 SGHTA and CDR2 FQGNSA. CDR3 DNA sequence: TGTGCCAGCAGCTTAGAGGGAGGTGAGACCCAGTACTTC. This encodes CASSLEGGETQYF.

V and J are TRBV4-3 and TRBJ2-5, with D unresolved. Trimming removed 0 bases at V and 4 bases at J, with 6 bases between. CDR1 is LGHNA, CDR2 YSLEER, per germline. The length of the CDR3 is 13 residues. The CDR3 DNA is TGCGCCAGCAGCCAAGATTTTGGAGAGACCCAGTACTTC. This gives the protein CASSQDFGETQYF.

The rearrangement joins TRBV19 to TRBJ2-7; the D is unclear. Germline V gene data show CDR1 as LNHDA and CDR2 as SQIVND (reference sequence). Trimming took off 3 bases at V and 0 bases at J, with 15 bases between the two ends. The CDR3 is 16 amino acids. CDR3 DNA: TGTGCCAGTAGTATGGTCCTAGTAATGAACTCCTACGAGCAGTACTTC. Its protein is CASSMVLVMNSYEQYF. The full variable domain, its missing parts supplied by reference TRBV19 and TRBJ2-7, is DGGITQSPKYLFRKEGQNVTLSCEQNLNHDAMYWYRQDPGQGLRLIYYSQIVNDFQKGDIAEGYSVSREKKESFPLTVTSAQKNPTAFYLCASSMVLVMNSYEQYFGPGTRLTVT.

The CDR3 spells CASSLGTSGGARDTQYF. The CDR3 DNA is TGTGCCAGCAGTTTGGGGACTAGCGGGGGGGCCAGAGATACGCAGTATTTT. The chain couples TRBV28 to TRBJ2-3; TRBD2 agrees at 16 bases. Germline CDR1 and CDR2: MDHEN and SYDVKM. This CDR3 has 17 residues. J was trimmed by 5 bases and V by 3 bases; bases with no gene match: 5.

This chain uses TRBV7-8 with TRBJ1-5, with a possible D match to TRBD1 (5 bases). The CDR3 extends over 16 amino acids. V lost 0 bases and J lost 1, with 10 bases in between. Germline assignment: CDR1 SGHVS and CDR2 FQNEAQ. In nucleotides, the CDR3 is TGTGCCAGCAGCTTAGCAGGGACTCAAAGCAATCAGCCCCAGCATTTT. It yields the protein CASSLAGTQSNQPQHF.